The 24 T cell receptor beta chains below come from one sample, sequenced in a study of T cell clonality in common variable immunodeficiency (dated by TCRdb to between 2014 and 2017). Library construction relied on the immunoSEQ multiplex PCR assay. TCRdb carries this immuneACCESS record with in-frame sequences only. Its versions omit some clonotypes, under half of them owing to an unresolved V gene in the studies checked, with the rest unexplained. This sample is represented by 40,000 to 45,000 clones, with no singletons among them. 10% of the sample is in the top ten clones. The specimen sequenced was peripheral blood mononuclear cells. Every receptor here comes from a person aged 18 to 75 in good health.

This clone occurred many times. The CDR3 end is not reached by the read, which stops 3 residues before it; the germline J gene fills it in. The rearrangement uses TRBV5-1 and TRBJ1-2; D is unresolved. The germline CDR1 and CDR2 sequences are SGHRS and YFSETQ. There are 15 residues in the CDR3. With 4 bases removed from V and 2 bases from J, the gap between germline ends came to 15 bases. The covered CDR3 bases are TGCGCCAGCAGCAGAGACGCCGAACTAAACTATGGC. Amino acids: CASSRDAELNYG. The full CDR3 sequence reads CASSRDAELNYGYTF.

At least ten counts were recorded for this clone. The CDR3 end lies 3 residues beyond the end of the read and is filled in from the germline J gene. This chain connects TRBV6-2 or TRBV6-3 to TRBJ2-2; 7 bases align to TRBD2. J gave up 1 base and V 7 bases, and 9 bases lay outside the gene matches. Germline values: CDR1 MNHEY, CDR2 SVGEGT. This CDR3 contains 16 residues. The CDR3 reads CASTRLAEGNTGELFF. The DNA read from the CDR3 is TGTGCCAGCACCCGACTAGCTGAGGGGAACACCGGGGAG.

This clone showed up many times. The missing CDR3 end, 3 residues past where the read stops, is filled in from the germline J gene. The rearrangement joins TRBV20-1 to TRBJ2-5, with 8 bases identical to TRBD2. Germline lookup yields CDR1 DFQATT and CDR2 SNEGSKA (reference sequence). The CDR3 length is 17 residues. V trimming: 5 bases; J trimming: 0 bases; junction bases outside the gene matches: 14. The CDR3 region is CSAAPPLAGGHQETQYF. Partial CDR3 DNA: TGCAGTGCTGCGCCTCCTCTGGCGGGAGGTCACCAAGAGACC.

This clone was seen at least ten times. The read stops 3 residues short of the end of the CDR3; the missing end is completed from the germline J gene. V is TRBV4-1 and J is TRBJ2-1; TRBD2 aligns across 10 bases. The junction had 11 bases not matched to a gene; V was cut back by 7 bases and J by 5 bases. Per germline, CDR1 MGHRA and CDR2 YSYEKL. This CDR3 has 16 amino acids. The part of the CDR3 DNA that was read is TGCGCCAGCACTCCCCCTAGCGGGAGCGTCCACAATGAG. Translation gives CASTPPSGSVHNE. The whole CDR3 region reads CASTPPSGSVHNEQFF.

This clone was seen at least ten times. Sequencing ends 3 residues short of the CDR3 end; the germline J gene provides the rest. The chain has TRBV7-6 and TRBJ2-7; 14 nucleotides line up with TRBD2. CDR3 length: 15 residues. Germline CDR1 SGHVS, CDR2 FNYEAQ. V was clipped by 6 bases and J by 3 bases; unmatched bases: 4. The DNA read from the CDR3 is TGTGCCAGCAGAAACGGGACTAGCGGGAGCTACGAG. This translates into CASRNGTSGSYE. The entire CDR3 is CASRNGTSGSYEQYF.

This clone was counted at least ten times. The CDR3 loop reads CATRGAGTGELFF. The sequenced part of the CDR3 DNA is TGTGCCACTCGGGGGGCTGGCACCGGGGAG. J is TRBJ2-2 and V is TRBV5-4; the D gene is possibly TRBD2 (7 bases). Coverage ceases 3 residues before the CDR3 finishes, and the germline J gene fills in the end. Trimming left V 9 bases short and J 4 bases short, with 13 bases between. The CDR3 has 13 amino acids. CDR1 is SGHNT and CDR2 is YYREEE in the germline V gene (reference sequence).

Ten or more counts support this clone. The read stops 3 residues short of the end of the CDR3; the missing end is completed from the germline J gene. The rearrangement joins TRBV7-3 to TRBJ2-2; possibly TRBD2 for D (7 bases). Germline lookup yields CDR1 SGHTA and CDR2 FQGTGA. CDR3 length: 16 amino acids. V was clipped by 5 bases and J by 0 bases, with 13 bases between them. The CDR3 DNA, read in part, is TGTGCCAGCAGCAGGGGGGGGCGTTCGAACACCGGGGAG. Translation gives CASSRGGRSNTGE. In full, the CDR3 reads CASSRGGRSNTGELFF.

This clone was detected ten times or more. The read ends 3 residues shy of where the CDR3 ends; the end is completed using the germline J gene. V is TRBV7-2 and J is TRBJ1-5, with D possibly TRBD1 on 5 matching bases. The CDR3 spans 15 residues. Deletions cut 5 bases from V and 6 bases from J, with 17 bases between. Germline values: CDR1 SGHTA, CDR2 FQGNSA. Here the CDR3 reads CASSSQGTVGQPQHF. Incomplete CDR3 DNA: TGTGCCAGCAGCAGTCAGGGTACGGTGGGTCAGCCC.

This clone was counted at least ten times. Sequencing ends 3 residues short of the CDR3 end; the germline J gene provides the rest. The chain employs TRBV5-1 and TRBJ1-6; D gene uncertain. The germline V gene encodes CDR1 SGHRS and CDR2 YFSETQ. The CDR3 is 13 amino acids. The V end lost 0 bases, the J end lost 7 bases, and 5 bases lay between the germline ends. CDR3 loop: CASSLDRNSPLHF. Incomplete CDR3 DNA: TGCGCCAGCAGCTTGGACAGAAATTCACCC. Filled out from reference TRBV5-1 and TRBJ1-6, the complete variable domain reads KAGVTQTPRYLIKTRGQQVTLSCSPISGHRSVSWYQQTPGQGLQFLFEYFSETQRNKGNFPGRFSGRQFSNSRSEMNVSTLELGDSALYLCASSLDRNSPLHFGNGTRLTVT.

This clone showed up many times. The CDR3 end falls 3 residues outside the read, so it is completed with the germline J gene. The chain combines TRBV30 with TRBJ1-1; 7 nucleotides align to TRBD1. V shed 2 bases and J 5 bases; nucleotides not matched to a gene: 5. CDR1 and CDR2 (germline): GTSNPN, SVGIG (reference sequence). The CDR3 sequence is 13 residues long. The chain's CDR3 is CAWSRQGGTEAFF. The DNA read from the CDR3 is TGTGCCTGGAGTAGACAGGGCGGTACTGAA.

This clone was observed at least ten times. The read terminates 3 residues before the CDR3 end, so the remaining end is supplied by the germline J gene. The chain employs TRBV5-1 and TRBJ2-3, with 8 positions matching TRBD1. Looked up from germline, CDR1 is SGHRS and CDR2 is YFSETQ. The CDR3 consists of 13 residues. Trimming cost V 4 bases and J 5 bases; bases outside gene matches: 3. The sequenced part of the CDR3 DNA is TGCGCCAGCAGCGCAGGGGGCATAGATACG. Its translation is CASSAGGIDT. The complete CDR3 sequence is CASSAGGIDTQYF.

This clone appeared a few times. The CDR3 protein is CASSFMDSYEQYF. The sequenced part of the CDR3 DNA is TGTGCCAGCAGCTTCATGGACAGCTACGAG. The chain joins TRBV11-1 to TRBJ2-7; perhaps TRBD1 as D (6 bases). Read coverage stops 3 residues before the CDR3 terminus; the germline J gene supplies the remainder. In germline, CDR1 is SGHAT, CDR2 FQDESV (reference sequence). With 3 bases removed from V and 3 bases from J, the gap between germline ends came to 9 bases. The CDR3 is 13 residues long.

A few counts support this clone. The sequence runs out 3 residues before the end of the CDR3; the remainder is reconstructed from the germline J gene. Different DNA sequences within this sample yield the same CDR3. V usage is TRBV20-1 and J usage is TRBJ2-1; 9 bases are a match to TRBD2. V lost 0 bases, J lost 4 bases, and 4 bases stayed unmatched. The germline gives CDR1 DFQATT, CDR2 SNEGSKA (reference sequence). The CDR3 extends over 15 amino acids. This CDR3 reads CSARDLLAGYNEQFF. CDR3 DNA, as far as it was read: TGCAGTGCTAGAGATCTTCTAGCGGGATACAATGAG.

This clone was counted only a few times. CDR3 DNA (partial): TGTGCCAGTAAGGGCCTGGGACTCTCTACCGGGGAG. It is translated as CASKGLGLSTGE. The CDR3 reads in full as CASKGLGLSTGELFF. The chain employs TRBV19 and TRBJ2-2; tentatively, D is TRBD2 (6 bases). The read gets to within 3 residues of the CDR3 end, and the germline J gene fills in the rest. This CDR3 spans 15 amino acids. V was shortened by 7 bases and J by 5 bases, with 17 bases between the two germline ends. The germline CDR1 and CDR2 sequences are LNHDA and SQIVND (reference sequence).

This clone was counted at least ten times. Read data end 3 residues before the CDR3 end; the end is taken from the germline J gene. The V call is TRBV27, the J call TRBJ1-5; 8 nucleotides align to TRBD1. The ends lost 4 bases at V and 7 bases at J; junction bases unmatched: 6. The CDR3 extends over 14 amino acids. Germline V lookup: CDR1 MNHEY, CDR2 SMNVEV (reference sequence). CDR3 sequence reads: CASSSKDRAQPQHF. CDR3 DNA, as far as it was read: TGTGCCAGCAGTTCCAAGGACAGGGCCCAGCCC.

This clone showed up many times. The read gets to within 3 residues of the CDR3 end, and the germline J gene fills in the rest. The rearrangement uses TRBV2 and TRBJ2-1; possible D gene TRBD2, 6 bases. The V gene lost 5 bases and the J gene lost 7 bases, with 18 bases spanning the gap. Germline loops: CDR1 SNHLY, CDR2 FYNNEI. This CDR3 region has 15 residues. The sequenced part of the CDR3 DNA is TGTGCCAGCAGTTCTACTAGCCTACTTGAGAATGAG. As protein: CASSSTSLLENE. The CDR3 in its entirety is CASSSTSLLENEQFF.

This clone has a count of ten or more. The CDR3 goes on 3 residues after the read ends, and that part is filled in from the germline J gene. The rearrangement joins TRBV6-1 to TRBJ2-3; a weak D match, TRBD1 (5 bases). The CDR3 is made up of 14 amino acids. The V gene's germline CDR1 is MNHNS and CDR2 SASEGT. Trimming took 4 bases from V and 2 from J, leaving 10 bases between them. The sequenced part of the CDR3 DNA is TGTGCCAGCAGTGTACAGGTCCACACAGATACG. Translation gives CASSVQVHTDT. The complete CDR3 sequence is CASSVQVHTDTQYF.

This clone was recorded many times. With the read ending 3 residues before the CDR3 end, the germline J gene is used to fill in that end. V gene TRBV5-1 combines with J gene TRBJ2-6, with a possible D match to TRBD1 (6 bases). The V gene lost 2 bases and the J gene lost 2 bases, with 11 bases spanning the gap. Germline CDR1 reads SGHRS; CDR2 reads YFSETQ. This CDR3 comprises 16 residues. CDR3 protein: CASSFYTGTGANVLTF. Incomplete CDR3 DNA: TGCGCCAGCAGCTTCTATACAGGGACTGGGGCCAACGTC.

This clone was seen repeatedly, ten times or more. The sequenced fragment ends 3 residues before the CDR3 boundary, so the rest is inferred from the germline J gene. This rearrangement joins TRBV7-2 to TRBJ2-7; D is perhaps TRBD2 (7 bases). The CDR3 has 14 residues. Germline values: CDR1 SGHTA, CDR2 FQGNSA. Trimming pared 3 bases from V and 3 bases from J, leaving 12 bases between. The CDR3 region is CASSLMGGLYEQYF. The DNA read from the CDR3 is TGTGCCAGCAGCTTGATGGGGGGGCTCTACGAG. Drawing the rest from reference TRBV7-2 and TRBJ2-7, the complete variable domain is GAGVSQSPSNKVTEKGKDVELRCDPISGHTALYWYRQSLGQGLEFLIYFQGNSAPDKSGLPSDRFSAERTGGSVSTLTIQRTQQEDSAVYLCASSLMGGLYEQYFGPGTRLTVT.

In its sample, this clone was seen many times. The observed sequence ends 3 residues before the CDR3 terminus, with the missing tail filled in from the germline J gene. V gene TRBV7-3 combines with J gene TRBJ1-6; a weak D match, TRBD1 (5 bases). The ends were cut back, 4 bases at V and 7 bases at J, with 11 bases in the middle. CDR3 length: 14 residues. CDR1 SGHTA and CDR2 FQGTGA come from the germline V gene. The CDR3 reads CASSSGLSNSPLHF. Partial CDR3 DNA: TGTGCCAGCAGCTCGGGACTTTCCAATTCACCC.

This clone appeared many times. The read falls 3 residues short of the CDR3 end, and the missing part is taken from the germline J gene. The chain employs TRBV5-6 and TRBJ2-1; 7 bases agree with TRBD1. The CDR3 is 15 residues long. J gave up 0 bases and V 3 bases, and 3 bases lay outside the gene matches. Germline values: CDR1 SGHDT, CDR2 YYEEEE. CDR3 protein: CASSSTGISYNEQFF. The CDR3 DNA, read in part, is TGTGCCAGCAGCTCGACAGGGATCTCCTACAATGAG.

The table lists this clone with many counts. From the germline J gene comes the end of the CDR3, since the read stops 3 residues before it. The chain carries TRBV11-3 and TRBJ2-7, with 8 nucleotides matching TRBD1. Germline V gene data show CDR1 as SGHNT and CDR2 as YENEEA. The CDR3 runs 14 residues. V shed 5 bases and J 2 bases; nucleotides not matched to a gene: 5. Incomplete CDR3 DNA: TGTGCCAGCAGCCGGGACAGGAGAACCTACGAG. Translated, it gives CASSRDRRTYE. The whole CDR3 region reads CASSRDRRTYEQYF.

This clone was seen repeatedly, ten times or more. The read ends 3 residues early relative to the CDR3; the germline J gene fills the gap. The V gene is TRBV12-3 or TRBV12-4, the J gene TRBJ1-1; weak D call: TRBD1 (6 bases). The CDR3 has 14 amino acids. The V end was cut by 2 bases, the J end by 1 base, with 8 bases between. The CDR3 loop reads CASSLQQGNTEAFF. The DNA read from the CDR3 is TGTGCCAGCAGTTTACAACAGGGGAACACTGAA.

The sample holds many counts of this clone. The read falls 3 residues short of the CDR3 end, and the missing part is taken from the germline J gene. The chain combines TRBV19 with TRBJ2-6, with 9 bases lining up with TRBD2. Losses at the gene ends were 7 bases for V and 4 bases for J; bases not matched to a gene: 5. Germline assignment: CDR1 LNHDA and CDR2 SQIVND (reference sequence). The length of the CDR3 is 15 residues. The CDR3 reads CASIERGAGANVLTF. The CDR3 DNA, read in part, is TGTGCCAGTATCGAGCGGGGGGCAGGGGCCAACGTC.